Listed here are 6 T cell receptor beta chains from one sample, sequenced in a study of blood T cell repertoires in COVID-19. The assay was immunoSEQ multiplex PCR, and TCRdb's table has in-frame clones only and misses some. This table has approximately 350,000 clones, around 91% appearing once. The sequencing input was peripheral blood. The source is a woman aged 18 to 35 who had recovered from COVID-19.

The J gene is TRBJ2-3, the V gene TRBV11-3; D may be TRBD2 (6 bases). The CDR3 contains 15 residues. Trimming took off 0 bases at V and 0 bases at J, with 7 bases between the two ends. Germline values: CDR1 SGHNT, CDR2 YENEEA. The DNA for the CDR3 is TGTGCCAGCAGCTTAGAAGGGACTAGCACAGATACGCAGTATTTT. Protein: CASSLEGTSTDTQYF.

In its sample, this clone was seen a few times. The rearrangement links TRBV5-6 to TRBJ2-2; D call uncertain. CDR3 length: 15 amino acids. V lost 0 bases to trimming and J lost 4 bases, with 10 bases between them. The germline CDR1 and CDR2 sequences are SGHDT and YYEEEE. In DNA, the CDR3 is TGTGCCAGCAGCTTGGTGCAGTCGCCCACCGGGGAGCTGTTTTTT. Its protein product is CASSLVQSPTGELFF.

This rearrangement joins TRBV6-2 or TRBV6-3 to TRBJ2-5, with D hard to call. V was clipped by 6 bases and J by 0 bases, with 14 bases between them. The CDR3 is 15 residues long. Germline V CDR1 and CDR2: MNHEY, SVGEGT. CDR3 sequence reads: CASSREATHQETQYF. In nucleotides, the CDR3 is TGTGCCAGCAGCCGAGAGGCAACTCACCAAGAGACCCAGTACTTC.

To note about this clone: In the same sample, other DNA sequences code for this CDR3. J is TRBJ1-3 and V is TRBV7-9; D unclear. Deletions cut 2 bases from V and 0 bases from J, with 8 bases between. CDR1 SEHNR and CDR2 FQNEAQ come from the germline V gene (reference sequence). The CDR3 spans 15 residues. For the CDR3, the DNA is TGTGCCAGCAGCTTATTACGGGGCTCTGGAAACACCATATATTTT. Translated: CASSLLRGSGNTIYF.

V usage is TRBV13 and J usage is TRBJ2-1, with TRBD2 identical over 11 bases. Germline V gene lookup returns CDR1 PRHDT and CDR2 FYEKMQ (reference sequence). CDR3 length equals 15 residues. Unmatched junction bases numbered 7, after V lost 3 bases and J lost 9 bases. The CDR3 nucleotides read TGTGCCAGCAGCTTTAGCGGGAGGGCCGTCTCTGAGCAGTTCTTC. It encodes CASSFSGRAVSEQFF. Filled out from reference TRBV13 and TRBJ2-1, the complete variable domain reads AAGVIQSPRHLIKEKRETATLKCYPIPRHDTVYWYQQGPGQDPQFLISFYEKMQSDKGSIPDRFSAQQFSDYHSELNMSSLELGDSALYFCASSFSGRAVSEQFFGPGTRLTVL.

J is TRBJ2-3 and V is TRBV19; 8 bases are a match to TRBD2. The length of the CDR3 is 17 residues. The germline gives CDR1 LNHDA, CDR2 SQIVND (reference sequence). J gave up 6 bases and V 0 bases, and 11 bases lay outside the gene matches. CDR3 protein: CASSIDQDSGEFDTQYF. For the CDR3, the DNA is TGTGCCAGTAGTATAGATCAAGATAGCGGGGAGTTCGATACGCAGTATTTT.